The next 14 T cell receptor beta chains were all read from a single sample in a study of blood T cell repertoires in COVID-19. Assay: immunoSEQ multiplex PCR; the TCRdb copy retains only in-frame clones and omits some. The profile shows 150,000 or so clones, around 82% of them singletons. The sequencing sample was made of peripheral blood. These receptor sequences come from a man in his 60s with active or convalescent COVID-19.

The chain links TRBV25-1 to TRBJ2-5; D might be TRBD1 (6 bases). Germline V gene data show CDR1 as MGHDK and CDR2 as SYGVNS. The CDR3 covers 15 residues. The germline V and J ends were trimmed by 0 bases and 2 bases, with 10 bases remaining between them. The CDR3 coding sequence is TGTGCCAGCAGTGAATATGGGACACCTCAAGAGACCCAGTACTTC. It encodes CASSEYGTPQETQYF.

V usage is TRBV5-1 and J usage is TRBJ1-6; no reliable D call. This CDR3 has 13 residues. V was trimmed by 1 base and J by 7 bases, leaving 6 bases between them. Germline lookup yields CDR1 SGHRS and CDR2 YFSETQ. The CDR3 region has the DNA TGCGCCAGCAGCTTGTCCGAGAATTCACCCCTCCACTTT. Protein sequence: CASSLSENSPLHF.

This rearrangement joins TRBV19 to TRBJ2-7; 9 bases match TRBD1. CDR1 is LNHDA, CDR2 SQIVND, per germline (reference sequence). CDR3 size: 12 residues. Trimming at V came to 9 bases and at J to 3 bases, leaving 3 bases not matched to a gene. The CDR3 DNA follows: TGTGCCAGCTCGGACAGGGGCTACGAGCAGTACTTC. The encoded protein is CASSDRGYEQYF.

The CDR3 loop is CASSPSRNEQYF. The DNA of the CDR3 is TGCGCCAGCAGCCCCTCGCGAAATGAGCAGTACTTC. The chain has TRBV5-1 and TRBJ2-7; no definite D call. This CDR3 has 12 amino acids. Trimming removed 4 bases at V and 7 bases at J, with 12 bases between. Per germline, CDR1 SGHRS and CDR2 YFSETQ. Supplemented by reference TRBV5-1 and TRBJ2-7, the full variable domain reads KAGVTQTPRYLIKTRGQQVTLSCSPISGHRSVSWYQQTPGQGLQFLFEYFSETQRNKGNFPGRFSGRQFSNSRSEMNVSTLELGDSALYLCASSPSRNEQYFGPGTRLTVT.

This clone was recorded a few times. V usage is TRBV15 and J usage is TRBJ1-2; 11 bases are a match to TRBD1. The junction had 2 bases not matched to a gene; V was cut back by 0 bases and J by 5 bases. The CDR3 sequence is 15 residues long. Germline CDR1 reads LNHNV; CDR2 reads YYDKDF (reference sequence). Here the CDR3 reads CATSRDRDRGYGYTF. Here the CDR3 DNA reads TGTGCCACCAGCAGAGATCGGGACAGGGGGTATGGCTACACCTTC. Supplemented by reference TRBV15 and TRBJ1-2, the full variable domain reads DAMVIQNPRYQVTQFGKPVTLSCSQTLNHNVMYWYQQKSSQAPKLLFHYYDKDFNNEADTPDNFQSRRPNTSFCFLDIRSPGLGDTAMYLCATSRDRDRGYGYTFGSGTRLTVV.

The sample holds a few counts of this clone. In nucleotides, the CDR3 is TGCGCCAGCAGCTTGGCAGGGACAGGGGCTGGCCAGCCCCAGCATTTT. Its translation: CASSLAGTGAGQPQHF. V usage is TRBV5-1 and J usage is TRBJ1-5, with TRBD1 identical over 10 bases. This CDR3 is built from 16 residues. Per germline, CDR1 SGHRS and CDR2 YFSETQ. V lost 0 bases and J lost 7; bases outside the gene matches: 7.

The V call is TRBV18, the J call TRBJ1-5; TRBD1 might be the D (6 bases). Trimming removed 3 bases from V and 3 bases from J, with 12 bases in between. CDR1 is KGHSH and CDR2 is LQKENI in the germline V gene. There are 15 residues in the CDR3. In nucleotides, the CDR3 is TGTGCCAGCTCACCTAAAACAGGGCCCAATCAGCCCCAGCATTTT. Amino acids: CASSPKTGPNQPQHF.

The chain couples TRBV28 to TRBJ2-7; the match to TRBD2 covers 10 bases. V dropped 6 bases and J dropped 7; count of bases not matched to a gene: 12. Germline CDR1 is MDHEN and CDR2 is SYDVKM. The CDR3 totals 15 residues. This CDR3 reads CASRSTAGLALEQYF. The CDR3 coding sequence is TGTGCCAGCAGGTCAACCGCGGGACTAGCGTTGGAGCAGTACTTC.

J is TRBJ1-2 and V is TRBV7-9; no clear D. V was shortened by 1 base and J by 3 bases, with 9 bases between the two germline ends. Germline CDR1 SEHNR, CDR2 FQNEAQ (reference sequence). The CDR3 is 14 amino acids. The CDR3: CASSLGRSDYGYTF. The CDR3 nucleotides read TGTGCCAGCAGCTTAGGTCGGTCGGACTATGGCTACACCTTC.

The rearrangement links TRBV3-1 (or the pseudogene TRBV3-2) to TRBJ2-4; possibly TRBD1 for D (5 bases). This CDR3 region has 13 residues. Germline loops: CDR1 LGHDT, CDR2 YNNKEL (reference sequence). V was clipped by 5 bases and J by 2 bases, with 7 bases between them. The CDR3 nucleotides are TGTGCCAGCAGCTCAGGGACCAAAAACATTCAGTACTTC. It encodes CASSSGTKNIQYF.

V is TRBV2 and J is TRBJ2-4; 10 bases line up with TRBD1. CDR1 and CDR2 from the germline V gene are SNHLY and FYNNEI. Germline trimming cut 3 bases from V and 2 bases from J; bases unmatched to any gene: 7. CDR3 length: 17 amino acids. CDR3 loop: CASSDDRGLLSKNIQYF. The CDR3 DNA sequence: TGTGCCAGCAGTGATGACAGGGGGCTTTTGTCCAAAAACATTCAGTACTTC.

The chain has TRBV7-8 and TRBJ2-1; 16 positions agree with TRBD2. This CDR3 is built from 18 residues. CDR1 and CDR2 (germline): SGHVS, FQNEAQ. V gave up 5 bases and J gave up 4 bases; unmatched junction bases: 8. CDR3 nucleotides: TGTGCCAGCAGCACCCCGGGACTAGCGGGGGGGCCTTACAATGAGCAGTTCTTC. Its translation is CASSTPGLAGGPYNEQFF. The variable domain in full, completed from reference TRBV7-8 and TRBJ2-1, reads GAGVSQSPRYKVAKRGQDVALRCDPISGHVSLFWYQQALGQGPEFLTYFQNEAQLDKSGLPSDRFFAERPEGSVSTLKIQRTQQEDSAVYLCASSTPGLAGGPYNEQFFGPGTRLTVL.

The CDR3 loop reads CASSSVDLGEQFF. In DNA, the CDR3 is TGTGCCAGCAGTTCAGTAGATTTGGGCGAGCAGTTCTTC. This chain links TRBV12-3 or TRBV12-4 with TRBJ2-1; D unresolved. Trimming pared 4 bases from V and 10 bases from J, leaving 14 bases between. CDR3 length: 13 amino acids.

The genes are TRBV25-1 and TRBJ2-7; 11 positions match TRBD2. V was pared by 1 base and J by 5 bases, with 7 bases of the junction left unmatched. This CDR3 contains 16 residues. Germline V CDR1 and CDR2: MGHDK, SYGVNS. CDR3 protein: CASSESSSSGRHEQYF. The CDR3 DNA reads as TGTGCCAGCAGTGAATCATCGTCTAGCGGGAGGCACGAGCAGTACTTC.